The rows below give T cell receptor beta chains drawn from one sample of a study of cytomegalovirus exposure and HLA in healthy donors. Produced via immunoSEQ multiplex PCR; TCRdb's table is partial and in-frame only. The sample includes over 90,000 clones, 65% to 80% of them seen just once. Sample: PBMCs. These receptors originate from a woman aged 18 to 35 in good health and CMV-seropositive. Both conserved end residues are part of each CDR3. A D gene is named only where the DNA matches it firmly. A row's size may be missing; if present it is once, few, many or a size class.

CDR3 DNA	CDR3 protein	J gene	clone size	V gene	D gene
TGTGCTAGTGTCCCTATGAACACTGAAGCTTTCTTT	CASVPMNTEAFF	TRBJ1-1	-	TRBV12-5	-
TGTGCCAGCAGCTTAGATCTGGGACAGGGGCGCTACGAGCAGTACTTC	CASSLDLGQGRYEQYF	TRBJ2-7	-	TRBV11-2	TRBD1
TGTGCCAGCAGTGACTTAGGGGTTGCGGTTCCTGAAGCTTTCTTT	CASSDLGVAVPEAFF	TRBJ1-1	-	TRBV6-4	-
TGTGCCAGCAGCGTAGGAGGCGGAGGAAAACTGTTTTTT	CASSVGGGGKLFF	TRBJ1-4	few	TRBV9	-
TGTGCCACCAGCAGCTACAAACAGGGTACTGAAGCTTTCTTT	CATSSYKQGTEAFF	TRBJ1-1	-	TRBV15	-
TGTGCCAGTAGCCAAACGGGGACAGGGGTTTTTAGCAATCAGCCCCAGCATTTT	CASSQTGTGVFSNQPQHF	TRBJ1-5	-	TRBV19	TRBD1
TGCAGCCACTCTTACCGGGACAGGGGTAAGGATGAGCAGTTCTTC	CSHSYRDRGKDEQFF	TRBJ2-1	-	TRBV29-1	TRBD1
TGTGCCAGCAGCTTAGGACAGGCAAATGTTAAGACCCAGTACTTC	CASSLGQANVKTQYF	TRBJ2-5	-	TRBV7-9	-
TGTGCCAGCAGAGCTGGACAGGGAGGGGATCAGCCCCAGCATTTT	CASRAGQGGDQPQHF	TRBJ1-5	-	TRBV2	TRBD1
TGTGCCAGCAGCTTCGAGCCGGGACTAGCGCGAAACGAGCAGTTCTTC	CASSFEPGLARNEQFF	TRBJ2-1	many	TRBV7-8	TRBD2
TGTGCCAGCAAAGACGACAGGGTCGGTGTTTGGTATGGCTACACCTTC	CASKDDRVGVWYGYTF	TRBJ1-2	once	TRBV6-6	TRBD1
TGTGCCAGCAGCTTAGACAGGAGCTCTGGGGCCAACGTCCTGACTTTC	CASSLDRSSGANVLTF	TRBJ2-6	-	TRBV6-6	-
TGCGCCAGCAGCAAGGGACAGGGTCCGAACACCGGGGAGCTGTTTTTT	CASSKGQGPNTGELFF	TRBJ2-2	-	TRBV5-1	TRBD1
TGTGCCAGCAGCGTAGCCCCTACAGACCCTGAAGCTTTCTTT	CASSVAPTDPEAFF	TRBJ1-1	-	TRBV9	-
TGTGCCACCCAGGGTTTAATGGCTGGAAACACCATATATTTT	CATQGLMAGNTIYF	TRBJ1-3	-	TRBV10-3	-
TGTGCCAGCTCACCCAGGGACAGGGTGAACGAAAAACTGTTTTTT	CASSPRDRVNEKLFF	TRBJ1-4	once	TRBV18	TRBD1
TGTGCCAGCAGTTACTCCCCGGCACTGGGGGGTGAGCAGTTCTTC	CASSYSPALGGEQFF	TRBJ2-1	-	TRBV6-5	-
TGTGCCAGCAGCTTAGGAGTACAACAGCCCATCATTAGCAATCAGCCCCAGCATTTT	CASSLGVQQPIISNQPQHF	TRBJ1-5	-	TRBV7-9	-
TGTGCCAGCAGCTTGGGCAGTAGCAATCAGCCCCAGCATTTT	CASSLGSSNQPQHF	TRBJ1-5	-	TRBV5-6	-
TGTGCCAGCAGTTCCGGGACAGGGGTTTACAATGAGCAGTTCTTC	CASSSGTGVYNEQFF	TRBJ2-1	few	TRBV6-6	TRBD1
TGTGCCAGCAGACAGGAGACATCCACAGATACGCAGTATTTT	CASRQETSTDTQYF	TRBJ2-3	-	TRBV2	-
TGTGCCAGCAGTTCCCTAGCGGGGGGCGGGGCCCAGTACTTC	CASSSLAGGGAQYF	TRBJ2-5	once	TRBV6-5	TRBD2
TGTGCCAGCACCCAGGTGCCCGGGACAGGGTATGTGGAGACCCAGTACTTC	CASTQVPGTGYVETQYF	TRBJ2-5	-	TRBV7-9	TRBD1
TGTGCCAGCACCCCCAGGGGACTAGCAAAATTTTTAGATACGCAGTATTTT	CASTPRGLAKFLDTQYF	TRBJ2-3	-	TRBV28	TRBD2
TGTGCCAGCAGTTTAGTTGGGACAGGGGATGAAAAACTGTTTTTT	CASSLVGTGDEKLFF	TRBJ1-4	-	TRBV28	TRBD1
TGCGCCAGCAGCTTGGAGACTAGTTTTTCCTACAATGAGCAGTTCTTC	CASSLETSFSYNEQFF	TRBJ2-1	-	TRBV5-1	-
TGTGCCAGCAGCCCCGACAGGGGCTCCTACAATGAGCAGTTCTTC	CASSPDRGSYNEQFF	TRBJ2-1	-	TRBV28	TRBD1
TGTGCCAGCAGCCCCTCGGAGGGCGCCGCAGATACGCAGTATTTT	CASSPSEGAADTQYF	TRBJ2-3	-	TRBV7-9	-
TGTGCCAGCAGTTCTCCCTCGAGGGGGGGACAGGATTGGGCCTACACCTTC	CASSSPSRGGQDWAYTF	TRBJ1-2	few	TRBV27	TRBD1
TGCGCCAGCAGCCAGAACAGGGGACACACTGAAGCTTTCTTT	CASSQNRGHTEAFF	TRBJ1-1	-	TRBV4-1	TRBD1
TGTGCCAGCAGGACAGGGAGCGGCTACACCTTC	CASRTGSGYTF	TRBJ1-2	-	TRBV2	TRBD1
TGTGCCAGCAACCGCGGGGCGGGGGGATTTTACAATGAGCAGTTCTTC	CASNRGAGGFYNEQFF	TRBJ2-1	-	TRBV7-8	TRBD2
TGTTCCACCGCGGAAGCAGTCAATCAGCCCCAGCATTTT	CSTAEAVNQPQHF	TRBJ1-5	-	TRBV7-9	-
TGCGCCAGCTTGCGCGGGGGTAGCACAGATACGCAGTATTTT	CASLRGGSTDTQYF	TRBJ2-3	-	TRBV5-1	TRBD2
TGTGCCAGCGCCGACGGGTTTAATGAAAAACTGTTTTTT	CASADGFNEKLFF	TRBJ1-4	-	TRBV9	-
TGTGCCAGCAGCCCCGGGGGGCGGGGTGAAAAACTGTTTTTT	CASSPGGRGEKLFF	TRBJ1-4	-	TRBV7-3	-
TGTGCCAGCAGTGTAGTTCAAGAGACCCAGTACTTC	CASSVVQETQYF	TRBJ2-5	-	TRBV6-1	-